Here is one T cell receptor beta chain with its context. These data originate in a study of CD8 T cells in Susac syndrome. TEMRA cells were FACS-enriched, with CD8+ and CD4+ T cells isolated negatively. Reverse transcription of roughly 0.5 to 1 ug RNA was carried out with random hexamers. Across 54 Vbeta and 13 Jbeta, TCR beta CDR3 was amplified with immunoSEQ multiplex PCR. Via MiXCR, TCRdb re-called the immunoSEQ multiplex PCR reads, giving one row per CDR3 protein. The data contain about 180,000 distinct CDR3 sequences, under 97% of them singletons. Germline V lookup: CDR1 DFQATT, CDR2 SNEGSKA (reference sequence). Trimming left V 3 bases short and J 1 base short, with 15 bases between. The CDR3 contains 15 residues.

Sequenced sample: CD4+ T cells from PBMCs. The chain combines TRBV20-1 with TRBJ2-5, with D tentatively TRBD1 (6 bases). This TCR was recovered from a human donor with multiple sclerosis. The CDR3 loop is CSASPPRGSQETQYF. The DNA of the CDR3 is TGCAGTGCTAGTCCGCCCAGGGGCAGCCAAGAGACCCAGTACTTC.